These 19 T cell receptor beta chains came from one sample sequenced in a study of neurological immune-mediated disorders. TCRdb passed the 5' RACE reads through MiXCR, listing each CDR3 protein once. The table includes 15,000 or so distinct CDR3 sequences, roughly 14% detected once. Material for sequencing was PBMCs. These receptor sequences come from a man aged 55 to 70 with HTLV-1-associated myelopathy (HAM/TSP).

This clonotype has a count of ten or more. This chain connects TRBV11-2 to TRBJ2-5, with a weak D call TRBD2 (5 bases). The CDR3 runs to 13 residues. Trimming pared 6 bases from V and 4 bases from J, leaving 12 bases between. Germline CDR1 and CDR2: SGHAT and FQNNGV. The CDR3 region is CASSFSEGETQYF. The CDR3 DNA reads TGTGCCAGCAGTTTTAGCGAAGGAGAGACCCAGTACTTC. The full variable domain, with the rest looked up from reference TRBV11-2 and TRBJ2-5, is EAGVAQSPRYKIIEKRQSVAFWCNPISGHATLYWYQQILGQGPKLLIQFQNNGVVDDSQLPKDRFSAERLKGVDSTLKIQPAKLEDSAVYLCASSFSEGETQYFGPGTRLLVL.

This clonotype was observed at least ten times. The rearrangement joins TRBV20-1 to TRBJ2-7; 11 nucleotides line up with TRBD2. V shed 0 bases and J 2 bases; nucleotides not matched to a gene: 6. The CDR3 spans 16 residues. Germline V lookup: CDR1 DFQATT, CDR2 SNEGSKA (reference sequence). CDR3 sequence (DNA): TGCAGTGCTAGAGAGCTAGCGGGGGGTGCCACCTACGAGCAGTACTTC. This translates into CSARELAGGATYEQYF.

The CDR3 region is CASSLGQWDNQPQHF. The CDR3 nucleotides are TGCGCCAGCAGCTTGGGGCAGTGGGACAATCAGCCCCAGCATTTT. This rearrangement joins TRBV5-1 to TRBJ1-5; D unresolved. CDR3 length equals 15 residues. Germline CDR1 SGHRS, CDR2 YFSETQ. V was clipped by 0 bases and J by 3 bases, with 10 bases between them.

This clonotype was counted ten times or more. The chain uses TRBV7-2 and TRBJ1-1; D is possibly TRBD1 (5 bases). Germline CDR1 reads SGHTA; CDR2 reads FQGNSA. The CDR3 extends over 14 amino acids. V was clipped by 4 bases and J by 4 bases, with 13 bases between them. This chain's CDR3 is CASSSSIGGTEAFF. The CDR3 DNA is TGTGCCAGCAGCTCATCAATCGGGGGCACTGAAGCTTTCTTT.

This clonotype was recorded at least ten times. The rearrangement uses TRBV1 and TRBJ1-1; the table's D call, TRBD1, was not checked against the DNA. TRBV1 represents a pseudogene. There are 12 residues in the CDR3. In nucleotides, the CDR3 is TGCACCAGCAGCCAGTTACAGGGGAGGGCTTTCTTT. This gives the protein CTSSQLQGRAFF.

This clonotype was counted many times. The V call is TRBV7-3, the J call TRBJ2-6; TRBD2 might be the D (5 bases). This CDR3 comprises 15 residues. The germline CDR1 and CDR2 sequences are SGHTA and FQGTGA. V was shortened by 5 bases and J by 1 base, with 9 bases between the two germline ends. CDR3 sequence: CASSPVASGANVLTF. CDR3 nucleotide sequence: TGTGCCAGCAGCCCCGTAGCGTCTGGGGCCAACGTCCTGACTTTC. Combining the CDR3 with reference TRBV7-3 and TRBJ2-6 gives the whole variable domain GAGVSQTPSNKVTEKGKYVELRCDPISGHTALYWYRQSLGQGPEFLIYFQGTGAADDSGLPNDRFFAVRPEGSVSTLKIQRTERGDSAVYLCASSPVASGANVLTFGAGSRLTVL.

This clonotype showed up many times. The chain carries TRBV5-1 and TRBJ2-7; D remains unclear. The CDR3 is 14 residues long. V lost 3 bases and J lost 2, with 12 bases in between. Germline V CDR1 and CDR2: SGHRS, YFSETQ. CDR3 sequence: CASSSGGVTYEQYF. CDR3 sequence (DNA): TGCGCCAGCAGCTCCGGCGGAGTGACCTACGAGCAGTACTTC.

This clonotype showed up many times. The CDR3 reads CASSLVIGGLQETQYF. For the CDR3, the DNA is TGTGCCAGCAGCTTAGTTATTGGAGGACTACAAGAGACCCAGTACTTC. The rearrangement links TRBV7-9 to TRBJ2-5, with D perhaps matching TRBD2 (6 bases). V was cut by 1 base and J by 2 bases, with 14 bases left in between. CDR3 length: 16 residues. Germline assignment: CDR1 SEHNR and CDR2 FQNEAQ (reference sequence). Combining the CDR3 with reference TRBV7-9 and TRBJ2-5 gives the whole variable domain DTGVSQNPRHKITKRGQNVTFRCDPISEHNRLYWYRQTLGQGPEFLTYFQNEAQLEKSRLLSDRFSAERPKGSFSTLEIQRTEQGDSAMYLCASSLVIGGLQETQYFGPGTRLLVL.

Ten or more counts support this clonotype. A much larger clone lies a single base off, so this may be a read error. V is TRBV7-8 and J is TRBJ2-7, with D uncertain. The ends were cut back, 2 bases at V and 5 bases at J, with 4 bases in the middle. Germline V gives CDR1 SGHVS, CDR2 FQNEAQ. The CDR3 has 11 residues. The CDR3 nucleotides are TGTGCCAGCAGCTTATACCACGAGCAGTACTTC. Translating it yields CASSLYHEQYF.

In its sample, this clonotype is medium-sized. This CDR3 reads CASSIQQGSGGYTF. The CDR3 bases are TGTGCCAGCAGCATACAACAGGGGAGTGGCGGCTACACCTTC. This sequence joins TRBV6-6 and TRBJ1-2; 7 bases match TRBD1. In germline, CDR1 is MNHNY, CDR2 SVGAGI (reference sequence). The CDR3 extends over 14 amino acids. V shed 6 bases, J shed 8 bases, and the junction held 12 bases outside the gene matches.

This clonotype appeared many times. The rearrangement links TRBV11-2 to TRBJ2-2, with 11 nucleotides matching TRBD2. V shed 3 bases and J 4 bases; nucleotides not matched to a gene: 1. Germline V gene lookup returns CDR1 SGHAT and CDR2 FQNNGV. The CDR3 consists of 15 residues. The CDR3 loop reads CASSFLAGGTGELFF. The CDR3 nucleotides read TGTGCCAGCAGCTTCCTAGCGGGGGGCACCGGGGAGCTGTTTTTT.

The rearrangement uses TRBV6-5 and TRBJ1-4; 9 bases match TRBD1. Germline CDR1 MNHEY, CDR2 SVGAGI. The CDR3 sequence is 15 residues long. Unmatched junction bases numbered 8, after V lost 6 bases and J lost 6 bases. The CDR3, as DNA: TGTGCCAGCAGCTCCACAGGGGGCATTCATGAAAAACTGTTTTTT. Residues: CASSSTGGIHEKLFF.

There are many counts of this clonotype. The V call is TRBV20-1, the J call TRBJ1-2; D gene ambiguous. The CDR3 loop spans 14 amino acids. Trimming cost V 5 bases and J 4 bases, with 17 bases left between them. Germline-derived CDR1 and CDR2 are DFQATT and SNEGSKA (reference sequence). The CDR3 DNA is TGCAGTGCTCTCCGGGCCGCCGGCGGCTATGGCTACACCTTC. Translation: CSALRAAGGYGYTF.

This clonotype was found many times. J is TRBJ2-3 and V is TRBV7-2; D is possibly TRBD2 (6 bases). Germline assignment: CDR1 SGHTA and CDR2 FQGNSA. Trimming left V 5 bases short and J 2 bases short, with 29 bases between. The CDR3 has 20 amino acids. The CDR3 is CASSPNSGWSISGYTDTQYF. In nucleotides, the CDR3 is TGTGCCAGCAGCCCAAACTCGGGGTGGAGTATTAGCGGATACACAGATACGCAGTATTTT. Variable domain in full (rest from reference TRBV7-2 and TRBJ2-3): GAGVSQSPSNKVTEKGKDVELRCDPISGHTALYWYRQSLGQGLEFLIYFQGNSAPDKSGLPSDRFSAERTGGSVSTLTIQRTQQEDSAVYLCASSPNSGWSISGYTDTQYFGPGTRLTVL.

In this sample, this clonotype turned up many times. The V and J genes are TRBV7-9 and TRBJ2-1; D remains unclear. The CDR3 totals 12 residues. Germline V lookup: CDR1 SEHNR, CDR2 FQNEAQ (reference sequence). With 3 bases removed from V and 6 bases from J, the gap between germline ends came to 6 bases. The CDR3 is CASSLGINEQFF. The CDR3 DNA is TGTGCCAGCAGCTTGGGTATCAATGAGCAGTTCTTC. The variable domain in full, with the rest retrieved from reference TRBV7-9 and TRBJ2-1, is DTGVSQNPRHKITKRGQNVTFRCDPISEHNRLYWYRQTLGQGPEFLTYFQNEAQLEKSRLLSDRFSAERPKGSFSTLEIQRTEQGDSAMYLCASSLGINEQFFGPGTRLTVL.

This clonotype was counted ten times or more. The chain has TRBV6-2 or TRBV6-3 and TRBJ2-7, with D possibly matching TRBD1 (5 bases). CDR1 MNHEY and CDR2 SVGEGT come from the germline V gene. This CDR3 comprises 13 residues. Between the trimmed V and J ends, which lost 4 bases and 6 bases, there was a span of 13 bases. CDR3 sequence reads: CASSFPTEAEQYF. The CDR3 coding sequence is TGTGCCAGCAGTTTCCCGACAGAGGCCGAGCAGTACTTC.

This clonotype was seen repeatedly, ten times or more. The V gene is TRBV5-5, the J gene TRBJ1-3; no clear D gene. The V gene's germline CDR1 is SGHKS and CDR2 YYEKEE (reference sequence). The CDR3 sequence is 14 residues long. Trimming took 0 bases from V and 1 from J, leaving 5 bases between them. CDR3 amino acids: CASSLVVSGNTIYF. The DNA for the CDR3 is TGTGCCAGCAGCTTGGTGGTATCTGGAAACACCATATATTTT. Combining the CDR3 with reference TRBV5-5 and TRBJ1-3 gives the whole variable domain DAGVTQSPTHLIKTRGQQVTLRCSPISGHKSVSWYQQVLGQGPQFIFQYYEKEERGRGNFPDRFSARQFPNYSSELNVNALLLGDSALYLCASSLVVSGNTIYFGEGSWLTVV.

This clonotype was counted at least ten times. The rearrangement joins TRBV6-1 to TRBJ1-5; D remains unclear. There are 14 residues in the CDR3. The V and J ends lost 8 bases and 0 bases respectively, with 11 bases between them. Germline V CDR1 and CDR2: MNHNS, SASEGT. CDR3 sequence: CASVLTGSNQPQHF. DNA for the CDR3: TGTGCCAGCGTACTTACGGGTAGCAATCAGCCCCAGCATTTT.

This clonotype was recorded many times. The chain joins TRBV12-3 or TRBV12-4 to TRBJ1-6; TRBD1 matches 7 bases. CDR3 length: 14 amino acids. V shed 7 bases and J 6 bases; nucleotides not matched to a gene: 6. The CDR3 region has the DNA TGTGCCAGCACCCCGGGACAGCCTAATTCACCCCTCCACTTT. It encodes CASTPGQPNSPLHF.